Sequencing of this T cell receptor (beta chain) was carried out in a study of T cells in Graves' hyperthyroidism and ophthalmopathy. V lost 5 bases, J lost 6 bases, and 19 bases lay in between. Germline CDR1 reads SGHTA; CDR2 reads FQGTGA. This CDR3 region has 15 residues. It was RNA transcripts that yielded the amplified TCR beta CDR3 regions. During a first-round RT-PCR of the TCR CDR3, the HTBI primer set was used. TCRdb re-analysed the multiplex PCR reads in MiXCR, keeping a single row per CDR3 protein. Of roughly 550,000 distinct CDR3 sequences listed, about 16% are singletons. The clonotype was recovered from a woman aged 25-40 years with Graves' ophthalmopathy. Specimen: blood. The chain recombines TRBV7-3 with TRBJ1-2, with D possibly being TRBD1 (6 bases). The CDR3 here is CASSLMGGADDGYTF. The CDR3 coding sequence is TGTGCCAGCAGCCTCATGGGGGGCGCGGATGATGGCTACACCTTC. Supplemented by reference TRBV7-3 and TRBJ1-2, the full variable domain reads GAGVSQTPSNKVTEKGKYVELRCDPISGHTALYWYRQSLGQGPEFLIYFQGTGAADDSGLPNDRFFAVRPEGSVSTLKIQRTERGDSAVYLCASSLMGGADDGYTFGSGTRLTVV.